The rows below give T cell receptor beta chains drawn from one sample of a study of T-cell reconstitution after alpha-beta-depleted transplantation in children. TCRdb re-derived calls from the PCR reads in MiXCR, one entry per CDR3 protein. The sample consists of around 72,000 distinct CDR3 sequences, approximately 5% of them appearing once. The sequencing here drew on PBMCs, mostly from graft donor cells, taken 180 days after TCRalphabeta/CD19-depleted stem cell transplant. The source is a boy under two years old who had a stem cell transplant for acute myeloid leukemia, so the T cells may come from the graft donor. CDR3s include the opening cysteine and the closing phenylalanine or tryptophan. A D gene is named only where the DNA matches it firmly. The size entry is marked missing in some rows and otherwise reads once, few, many or a size class.

>TRBJ2-2|many|TRBD1|TRBV4-3
TGCGCCAGCGCATCGTCCTCGGCTCAGGGGGCTTCCGGGGAGCTGTTTTTT
CASASSSAQGASGELFF
>TRBJ1-6|many|TRBD1|TRBV4-1
TGCGCCAGCAGCCATACGACAGGGGCCTATAATTCACCCCTCCACTTT
CASSHTTGAYNSPLHF
>TRBJ2-5|many|.|TRBV5-5
TGTGCCAGCAGCGGCCGGGACTCAGAAGAGACCCAGTACTTC
CASSGRDSEETQYF
>TRBJ2-5|many|TRBD1|TRBV29-1
TGCAGCGTTTGGGACAGGGGGCGTGAGACCCAGTACTTC
CSVWDRGRETQYF
>TRBJ2-5|many|.|TRBV4-1
TGCGCCAGCAGCCACAGGGGGGGACAAGAGACCCAGTACTTC
CASSHRGGQETQYF
>TRBJ2-3|.|.|TRBV3-1
TGTGCCTCCTGCAAGGACTGGAGGGATGGGTCCACAGATACGCAGTATTTT
CASCKDWRDGSTDTQYF
>TRBJ2-1|many|.|TRBV11-1
TGTGCCAGCAGCTCTACGACTGTGGCCCCTAGCTCCTACAATGAGCAGTTCTTC
CASSSTTVAPSSYNEQFF
>TRBJ2-3|many|.|TRBV30
TGTGCCTGGAGCCCTAGAGATACGCAGTATTTT
CAWSPRDTQYF
>TRBJ2-3|many|.|TRBV3-1
TGTGCCAGCAGCCAAGCCTACACAGATACGCAGTATTTT
CASSQAYTDTQYF
>TRBJ2-3|many|TRBD2|TRBV12-3/TRBV12-4
TGTGCCAGCACCCTTTCGGGGGGGCTAAGCACAGATACGCAGTATTTT
CASTLSGGLSTDTQYF
>TRBJ2-3|many|.|TRBV24-1
TGTGCCACCGGGGGGGCAAGCACAGATACGCAGTATTTT
CATGGASTDTQYF
>TRBJ1-1|many|.|TRBV5-1
TGCGCCAGCAGCTTGCAGACGGACACTGAAGCTTTCTTT
CASSLQTDTEAFF
>TRBJ2-1|many|.|TRBV5-1
TGCGCCAGCAGCTTGGACAGGCTAAACAATGAGCAGTTCTTC
CASSLDRLNNEQFF
>TRBJ1-5|many|.|TRBV4-2
TGTGCCAGCAGCCAAGACCGGAGGGGAGATCAGCCCCAGCATTTT
CASSQDRRGDQPQHF
>TRBJ2-1|many|TRBD1|TRBV12-3/TRBV12-4
TGTGCCAGCAGTTTGGGGACAGGAGTGGTCAATGAGCAGTTCTTC
CASSLGTGVVNEQFF
>TRBJ2-5|many|.|TRBV10-3
TGTGCCATCAGTGAAAGGGGGACTCAAGAGACCCAGTACTTC
CAISERGTQETQYF
>TRBJ1-2|many|.|TRBV12-3/TRBV12-4
TGTGCCAGCAGCACGGGCGGGGATGGCTACACCTTC
CASSTGGDGYTF
>TRBJ1-1|many|.|TRBV7-2
TGTGCCAGCAGCTTAGGAGGGTCCCTGTTAACTGAAGCTTTCTTT
CASSLGGSLLTEAFF
>TRBJ1-1|many|TRBD1|TRBV6-5
TGTGCCAGCAGTTACCTGAAGACAGGGGCAGCTTTCTTT
CASSYLKTGAAFF
>TRBJ2-5|many|TRBD1|TRBV18
TGTGCCAGCTCTCCGGGACAGCTAGAGACCCAGTACTTC
CASSPGQLETQYF
>TRBJ2-5|many|.|TRBV6-2/TRBV6-3
TGTGCCAGCAGTTACCGGACCCCAAGGGGGGAGACCCAGTACTTC
CASSYRTPRGETQYF
>TRBJ2-7|many|.|TRBV7-9
TGTGCCAGCAGCTTACGTGGTTACGAGCAGTACTTC
CASSLRGYEQYF
>TRBJ2-7|once|.|TRBV6-2/TRBV6-3
TGTGCCAGCAGTAGGGCAAGGAACGAGCAGCACTTC
CASSRARNEQHF
>TRBJ1-6|many|.|TRBV20-1
TGCAGTGCTAGTATTTCAGGGTGGAGATCACCCCTCCACTTT
CSASISGWRSPLHF
>TRBJ2-3|many|TRBD1|TRBV24-1
TGTGCCACCAGTGACGTGGGGACAGACAGCACAGATACGCAGTATTTT
CATSDVGTDSTDTQYF
>TRBJ2-7|many|.|TRBV4-3
TGCGCCAGCAGCCAAGATCAGGGGTACGAGCAGTACTTC
CASSQDQGYEQYF
>TRBJ2-5|many|TRBD2|TRBV20-1
TGCAGTGCTAGGGGACTAGCGGGGTTCCAAGAGACCCAGTACTTC
CSARGLAGFQETQYF
>TRBJ2-3|many|.|TRBV5-1
TGCGCCAGCAGCTTGGCAGCTGGGAGAGATACGCAGTATTTT
CASSLAAGRDTQYF
>TRBJ2-1|many|.|TRBV7-3
TGTGCCAGCAGCTTAAACGGCGGTTCCTACAATGAGCAGTTCTTC
CASSLNGGSYNEQFF
>TRBJ1-6|many|.|TRBV7-9
TGTGCCAGCAGCTTAGAGGCACCGGTCGGGTCCCTCCACTTT
CASSLEAPVGSLHF
>TRBJ2-7|many|.|TRBV19
TGTGCCAGTAGTAGGACCCGGGCTGCCGAGCAGTACTTC
CASSRTRAAEQYF
>TRBJ2-5|.|.|TRBV20-1
TGCAGTGCTCGACGGATTTACAGGGACCAAGAGACCCAGTACTTC
CSARRIYRDQETQYF
>TRBJ2-1|many|.|TRBV5-4
TGTGCCAGCAGCTCCCTAGAATCGAATGAGCAGTTCTTC
CASSSLESNEQFF
>TRBJ2-3|many|.|TRBV9
TGTGCCAGCAGCGTAGGCAGGGTCGGAACAGATACGCAGTATTTT
CASSVGRVGTDTQYF
>TRBJ1-1|many|.|TRBV18
TGTGCCAGCTCACCTACGGGTCTCACTGAAGCTTTCTTT
CASSPTGLTEAFF
>TRBJ2-3|many|TRBD2|TRBV12-3/TRBV12-4
TGTGCCAGCAGTCCGCCCACTAGCGGGGTAACCACAGATACGCAGTATTTT
CASSPPTSGVTTDTQYF
>TRBJ2-3|.|.|TRBV5-8
TGTGCCTGCTGCTTCCCGCACGGAGCAAGGGGGGATACGCAGTATTTT
CACCFPHGARGDTQYF
>TRBJ1-5|many|.|TRBV25-1
TGTGCCAGCATGGGTCAGCCCCAGCATTTT
CASMGQPQHF
>TRBJ2-7|many|.|TRBV20-1
TGCAGTGCTACGGCCGTCACGGGGGAGCAGTACTTC
CSATAVTGEQYF
>TRBJ2-2|many|TRBD2|TRBV27
TGTGCCAGCAGTGTGAGGAGCGGGGAATACACCGGGGAGCTGTTTTTT
CASSVRSGEYTGELFF
>TRBJ1-1|many|.|TRBV12-3/TRBV12-4
TGTGCCAGCAGTTTTGGGGCGGGCACTGAAGCTTTCTTT
CASSFGAGTEAFF
>TRBJ1-2|many|TRBD1|TRBV6-5
TGTGCCAGCAGTTACGGCTTCCCGGGACAGGGGAACTATGGCTACACCTTC
CASSYGFPGQGNYGYTF
>TRBJ1-6|many|.|TRBV30
TGTGCCTACCGAGGACAGAGCTATAATTCACCCCTCCACTTT
CAYRGQSYNSPLHF
>TRBJ1-1|many|.|TRBV7-3
TGTGCCAGCAGCTTAACGCGACAGTTTGGGAACACTGAAGCTTTCTTT
CASSLTRQFGNTEAFF
>TRBJ2-1|many|.|TRBV24-1
TGTGCCACCAGTGATTTGGTCAATGAGCAGTTCTTC
CATSDLVNEQFF
>TRBJ2-5|many|TRBD2|TRBV20-1
TGCAGTGCTAGGCCCCCAGGGCGGGGGAGGTTGGAGACCCAGTACTTC
CSARPPGRGRLETQYF
>TRBJ2-1|.|.|TRBV7-6
TGTGCCAGCAGCGGTAGAGCCTCCAATGAGCAGTTCTTC
CASSGRASNEQFF
>TRBJ2-2|many|.|TRBV7-2
TGTGCCAGCAGCTCAGTTATGAGGGGCGGGGAGCTGTTTTTT
CASSSVMRGGELFF
>TRBJ2-3|many|.|TRBV28
TGTGCCAGCAGTCTAGGACACCACGGACCAGGAGATACGCAGTATTTT
CASSLGHHGPGDTQYF
>TRBJ2-3|many|TRBD1|TRBV20-1
TGCAGTGCTATTTACGCCGGGACAGGAGTGTTAGATACGCAGTATTTT
CSAIYAGTGVLDTQYF
>TRBJ2-1|many|TRBD1|TRBV29-1
TGCAGCGTTGACGTGACAGGGACAATCTACAATGAGCAGTTCTTC
CSVDVTGTIYNEQFF
>TRBJ2-1|many|TRBD2|TRBV20-1
TGCAGTGCTAGGTCCTCTTGGGGCGGGGGGGCGAATGAGCAGTTCTTC
CSARSSWGGGANEQFF
>TRBJ2-6|.|.|TRBV2
TGTGCCAGCAGTGATCCGGACTCTGGGGCCAACGTCCTGACTTTC
CASSDPDSGANVLTF